This T cell receptor (beta chain) was sequenced in a study of T cells after yellow fever vaccination. TCRdb recomputed calls from the 5' RACE reads with MiXCR, one row per CDR3 protein. In the table there are a few hundred thousand distinct CDR3 sequences, roughly a sixth of which are singletons. Worth noting for this clonotype: Its antigen is undetermined.

Trimming at V came to 5 bases and at J to 3 bases, leaving 3 bases not matched to a gene. Germline lookup yields CDR1 MRHNA and CDR2 SNTAGT. This CDR3 comprises 14 residues. Notes on the study in general: On re-exposure, the response was weaker but peaked faster, at day 5 versus 15.

The material was PBMCs, obtained roughly 5 days after the first yellow fever vaccination. The gene calls are TRBV6-4 and TRBJ2-1, with 8 bases matching TRBD1. This clonotype originated in a man aged 18 to 29 who received the YFV17D yellow fever vaccine. CDR3 nucleotide sequence: TGTGCCAGCAGTTTACAGGGGGACTACAATGAGCAGTTCTTC. Residues: CASSLQGDYNEQFF.